This TCR beta chain originates from a study of pediatric ulcerative colitis. Study as a whole: Ulcerative colitis patients had pancolitis or left-sided colitis, with confirming histology.

Concerning this clone: Antigen unknown.

Study-level findings and limits: Clonal expansions reduced rectal repertoire diversity in acute severe colitis. A couple of rectal clonotypes were found only in ulcerative colitis patients, all of them.

The CDR3 runs 12 residues. Trimming stripped 1 base from V and 7 bases from J, with 7 bases between. Germline values: CDR1 MGHRA, CDR2 YSYEKL. This was a survey-level run. The assay was immunoSEQ multiplex PCR, and TCRdb's table has in-frame clones only and misses some. The table lists around 64,000 clones, about 90% of them singletons, with approximately 3.5% in the top ten. The chain has TRBV4-1 and TRBJ1-2; D ambiguous. The material sequenced was blood. This TCR was sampled from a boy under 18 with severe ulcerative colitis. CDR3 amino acids: CASSQGTLGYTF. The CDR3 DNA sequence: TGCGCCAGCAGCCAAGGTACTCTTGGCTACACCTTC.